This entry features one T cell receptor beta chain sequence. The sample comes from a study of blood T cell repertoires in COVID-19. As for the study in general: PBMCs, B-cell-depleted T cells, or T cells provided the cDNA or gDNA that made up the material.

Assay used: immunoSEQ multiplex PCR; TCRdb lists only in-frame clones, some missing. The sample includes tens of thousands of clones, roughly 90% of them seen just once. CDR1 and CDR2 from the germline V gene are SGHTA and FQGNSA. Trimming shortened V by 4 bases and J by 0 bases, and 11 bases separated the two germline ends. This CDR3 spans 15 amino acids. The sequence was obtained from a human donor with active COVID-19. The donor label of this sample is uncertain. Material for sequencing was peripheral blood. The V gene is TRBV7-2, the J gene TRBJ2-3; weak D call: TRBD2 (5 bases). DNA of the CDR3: TGTGCCAGCAGCTATGAGGGTCTGAGCACAGATACGCAGTATTTT. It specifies CASSYEGLSTDTQYF.